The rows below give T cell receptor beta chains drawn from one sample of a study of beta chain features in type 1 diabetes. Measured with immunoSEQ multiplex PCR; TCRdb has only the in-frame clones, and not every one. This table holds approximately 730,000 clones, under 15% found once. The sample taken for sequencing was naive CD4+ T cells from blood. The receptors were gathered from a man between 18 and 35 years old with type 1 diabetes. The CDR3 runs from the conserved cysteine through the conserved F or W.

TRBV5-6	CASSLDLRLYF
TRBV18	CASSPQGPEAFF
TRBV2	CASSVLGGGNTEAFF
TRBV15	CATSRAGAGTDTQYF
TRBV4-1	CASSQPLGTANQPQHF
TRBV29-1	CSMAKGSFSGANVLTF
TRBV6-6	CASRQGSTDTQYF
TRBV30	CAWSTGIFGEAFF
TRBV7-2	CASSQLTGTSSYNEQFF
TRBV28	CASTHPGQGRNEQYF
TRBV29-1	CSVDARGTNIQYF
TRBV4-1	CASSQAAQAFTGELFF
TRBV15	CATSRVRLPNEQFF
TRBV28	CASSAPPSMGYEQYF
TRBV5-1	CASSLAVGANVLTF
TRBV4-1	CASSRPSANSETQYF
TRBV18	CASSPYAGTQETQYF
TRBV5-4	CASSPAEFLGYTF
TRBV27	CASSLTGQGNEQFF
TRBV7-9	CASDRTGTPQKYNEQFF
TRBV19	CASHHGTQQFF
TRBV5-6	CASSSNRDTQYF
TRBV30	CAWRTLAGTAANYGYTF
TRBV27	CASSLSWHSYEQYF
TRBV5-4	CASSRQETQYF
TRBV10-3	CAISVLGQDNGYTF
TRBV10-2	CASSESDRFSYEQYF
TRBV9	CASSRAGGWNEQFF
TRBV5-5	CASSLGAGDGYTF
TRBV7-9	CASSPPLGANEKLFF